This section outlines one T cell receptor beta chain sequence together with its context. Its cognate antigen is unknown. The CDR3 runs 13 residues. Trimming removed 5 bases from V and 5 bases from J, with 12 bases in between. Germline CDR1 LNHDA, CDR2 SQIVND (reference sequence). The data belong to a study of a mutant IDH1 vaccine in newly diagnosed glioma. Overall study: Patients underwent eight vaccinations, which took place in weeks 1, 3, 5, 7, 11, 15, 19 and 23. Vaccinations were initiated 4-6 weeks following radiotherapy alone, or were given together with temozolomide cycles. Findings of the study overall: There were vaccine-induced immune responses in approximately 95% of the patients. Pseudoprogression seemed unlinked to shifts in top peripheral T cell clonotypes.

Only in-frame clones appear in the TCRdb table, and some are missing; sequencing was by immunoSEQ multiplex PCR. This table holds 60,000 or so clones, 75% to 90% found once. The sample's time point: week 5, during vaccination. Topical imiquimod accompanied each vaccine dose, which consisted of 300 ug of mutant IDH1 20-mer peptide. This chain uses TRBV19 with TRBJ1-2; weak D call: TRBD1 (6 bases). Sequenced here: PBMCs, sampled from a glioma patient whose treatment included an IDH1 peptide vaccine. This receptor was identified in a woman in her forties with glioma. In nucleotides, the CDR3 is TGTGCCAGTAGTTCAGCCCAGGGGTATGGCTACACCTTC. Protein sequence: CASSSAQGYGYTF.